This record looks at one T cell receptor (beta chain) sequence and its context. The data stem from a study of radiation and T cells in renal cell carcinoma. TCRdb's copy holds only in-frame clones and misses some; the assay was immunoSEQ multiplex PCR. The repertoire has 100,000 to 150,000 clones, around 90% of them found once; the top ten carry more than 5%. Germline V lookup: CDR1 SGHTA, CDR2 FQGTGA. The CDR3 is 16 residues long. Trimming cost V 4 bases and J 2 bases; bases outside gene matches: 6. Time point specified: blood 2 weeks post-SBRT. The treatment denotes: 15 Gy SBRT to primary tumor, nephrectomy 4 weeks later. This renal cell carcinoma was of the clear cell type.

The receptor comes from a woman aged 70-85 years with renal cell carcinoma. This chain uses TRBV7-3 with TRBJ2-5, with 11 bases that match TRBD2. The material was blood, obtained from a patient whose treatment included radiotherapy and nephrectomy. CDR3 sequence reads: CASSSPGLADQETQYF. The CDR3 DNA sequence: TGTGCCAGCAGCTCCCCGGGACTAGCGGATCAAGAGACCCAGTACTTC.